These T cell receptor beta chains were read from a single sample in a study of cytotoxic CD8 clonotypes in ibrutinib-treated CLL. Clones were sequenced by immunoSEQ multiplex PCR, and TCRdb holds only the in-frame ones, with some missing. Here the sample spans fewer than 25,000 clones, 78% being singletons. Sequencing used PBMCs, obtained before ibrutinib treatment. All receptors derive from a human donor with chronic lymphocytic leukemia. CDR3s include the opening cysteine and the closing phenylalanine or tryptophan. The D gene is left open where the match is weak. Clone size appears in some rows only: once, few, many, or a class for an expanded clone.

CDR3: CASRSSTGERNTIYF
DNA: TGTGCCAGTAGATCGTCGACAGGGGAGAGAAACACCATATATTTT
D: TRBD1
V: TRBV19
J: TRBJ1-3
size: NA

CDR3: CASSVGVGAQETQYF
DNA: TGTGCCAGCAGCGTAGGGGTAGGGGCCCAAGAGACCCAGTACTTC
D: NA
V: TRBV9
J: TRBJ2-5
size: NA

CDR3: CASRQQSTDTQYF
DNA: TGTGCCAGCCGGCAACAAAGCACAGATACGCAGTATTTT
D: NA
V: TRBV6-5
J: TRBJ2-3
size: NA

CDR3: CASGTGGAEQPQHF
DNA: TGTGCCAGCGGGACTGGGGGGGCAGAACAGCCCCAGCATTTT
D: NA
V: TRBV5-5
J: TRBJ1-5
size: once

CDR3: CASGGETQYF
DNA: TGTGCCAGTGGGGGGGAGACCCAGTACTTC
D: NA
V: TRBV2
J: TRBJ2-5
size: once

CDR3: CASSRGGELFF
DNA: TGTGCCAGCAGTAGGGGCGGGGAGCTGTTTTTT
D: NA
V: TRBV6-1
J: TRBJ2-2
size: once

CDR3: CASSLVYTEAFF
DNA: TGTGCCAGCAGCTTAGTATACACTGAAGCTTTCTTT
D: NA
V: TRBV11-1
J: TRBJ1-1
size: NA

CDR3: CASSQADRGTYEQYF
DNA: TGTGCCAGCAGCCAAGCCGACCGGGGGACCTACGAGCAGTACTTC
D: NA
V: TRBV7-8
J: TRBJ2-7
size: NA

CDR3: CASSKLAGVNEQFF
DNA: TGTGCCAGCAGTAAACTAGCGGGAGTCAATGAGCAGTTCTTC
D: TRBD2
V: TRBV6-5
J: TRBJ2-1
size: NA

CDR3: CASSLNRPGGAEAFF
DNA: TGTGCCAGCAGCTTAAATAGGCCCGGTGGGGCTGAAGCTTTCTTT
D: NA
V: TRBV7-2
J: TRBJ1-1
size: NA

CDR3: CASSLGPGQTYEQYF
DNA: TGTGCCAGCAGCTTGGGACCAGGACAAACCTACGAGCAGTACTTC
D: NA
V: TRBV11-2
J: TRBJ2-7
size: NA

CDR3: CASSSGSTGELFF
DNA: TGTGCCAGCAGTAGCGGGAGCACCGGGGAGCTGTTTTTT
D: TRBD2
V: TRBV6-4
J: TRBJ2-2
size: few

CDR3: CASSHLNQGERTYEQYF
DNA: TGCGCCAGCAGCCATTTAAACCAGGGGGAAAGGACCTACGAGCAGTACTTC
D: TRBD1
V: TRBV4-3
J: TRBJ2-7
size: NA

CDR3: CASSLGLAGVRTDTQYF
DNA: TGCGCCAGCAGCTTGGGGCTAGCGGGAGTCCGTACAGATACGCAGTATTTT
D: TRBD2
V: TRBV5-1
J: TRBJ2-3
size: NA

CDR3: CASSQVSARTEAFF
DNA: TGTGCCAGCAGCCAAGTGAGTGCCCGGACTGAAGCTTTCTTT
D: NA
V: TRBV14
J: TRBJ1-1
size: once

CDR3: CASSLPSAGGSTGELFF
DNA: TGTGCCAGCAGCTTACCTTCAGCGGGAGGGAGTACCGGGGAGCTGTTTTTT
D: TRBD2
V: TRBV13
J: TRBJ2-2
size: NA

CDR3: CASSSRGLRGFTTYEQYF
DNA: TGTGCCAGCAGCTCAAGGGGTCTAAGGGGCTTTACAACCTACGAGCAGTACTTC
D: NA
V: TRBV11-1
J: TRBJ2-7
size: NA

CDR3: CASSPRLAGGRQETQYF
DNA: TGTGCCAGCAGCCCAAGACTAGCGGGAGGAAGACAAGAGACCCAGTACTTC
D: TRBD2
V: TRBV5-6
J: TRBJ2-5
size: NA

CDR3: CASSNSGNTEAFF
DNA: TGTGCCAGTAGTAACTCAGGAAACACTGAAGCTTTCTTT
D: NA
V: TRBV19
J: TRBJ1-1
size: NA

CDR3: CASSVAGENTGELFF
DNA: TGTGCCAGCAGCGTAGCGGGAGAGAACACCGGGGAGCTGTTTTTT
D: TRBD2
V: TRBV7-2
J: TRBJ2-2
size: few

CDR3: CASSFITDLSYNEQFF
DNA: TGTGCCAGCAGCTTCATCACGGACCTCTCCTACAATGAGCAGTTCTTC
D: NA
V: TRBV7-8
J: TRBJ2-1
size: NA

CDR3: CASISVKNIQYF
DNA: TGTGCCAGTATATCAGTCAAAAACATTCAGTACTTC
D: NA
V: TRBV19
J: TRBJ2-4
size: NA

CDR3: CATSRAGPSGNTIYF
DNA: TGTGCCACCAGCAGAGCAGGGCCCTCTGGAAACACCATATATTTT
D: NA
V: TRBV15
J: TRBJ1-3
size: NA

CDR3: CASSPRLDRGGGLSYGYTF
DNA: TGTGCCAGCAGTCCCCGCCTCGACAGGGGAGGGGGCCTAAGTTATGGCTACACCTTC
D: TRBD1
V: TRBV27
J: TRBJ1-2
size: few

CDR3: CASSSQREEEQFF
DNA: TGTGCCAGCAGCTCCCAGCGGGAGGAAGAGCAGTTCTTC
D: TRBD2
V: TRBV5-4
J: TRBJ2-1
size: NA

CDR3: CASRVRTRPWNEQFF
DNA: TGTGCCAGCAGAGTAAGGACTAGACCATGGAATGAGCAGTTCTTC
D: TRBD2
V: TRBV28
J: TRBJ2-1
size: large

CDR3: CASRNQGQLNEKLFF
DNA: TGTGCCAGCCGTAATCAAGGACAGCTTAATGAAAAACTGTTTTTT
D: NA
V: TRBV2
J: TRBJ1-4
size: NA

CDR3: CASSPGTGGPPEQYF
DNA: TGTGCCAGCAGCCCGGGAACGGGAGGACCTCCCGAGCAGTACTTC
D: TRBD2
V: TRBV9
J: TRBJ2-7
size: NA

CDR3: CASSLYGEATGELFF
DNA: TGTGCCAGCAGCTTATACGGGGAGGCCACCGGGGAGCTGTTTTTT
D: NA
V: TRBV11-2
J: TRBJ2-2
size: NA

CDR3: CASSATTRNTEAFF
DNA: TGTGCCAGTAGTGCGACCACAAGGAACACTGAAGCTTTCTTT
D: NA
V: TRBV19
J: TRBJ1-1
size: NA

CDR3: CASSPPGLPYEQYF
DNA: TGTGCCAGCTCACCACCGGGTCTTCCCTACGAGCAGTACTTC
D: NA
V: TRBV18
J: TRBJ2-7
size: NA

CDR3: CASSLRTGVPYEQYF
DNA: TGTGCCAGCTCACTCCGGACAGGGGTACCCTACGAGCAGTACTTC
D: TRBD1
V: TRBV18
J: TRBJ2-7
size: large

CDR3: CASRSPGLVAETQYF
DNA: TGTGCCAGCAGGTCTCCGGGACTAGTGGCAGAGACCCAGTACTTC
D: TRBD2
V: TRBV6-6
J: TRBJ2-5
size: few

CDR3: CASSFPGQGNYGYTF
DNA: TGTGCCAGCAGTTTCCCTGGACAGGGTAACTATGGCTACACCTTC
D: TRBD1
V: TRBV6-5
J: TRBJ1-2
size: NA

CDR3: CASSEFDRDTDTQYF
DNA: TGTGCCAGCAGTGAATTTGACAGAGACACAGATACGCAGTATTTT
D: NA
V: TRBV6-1
J: TRBJ2-3
size: NA

CDR3: CASSLEAGSNEQFF
DNA: TGTGCCAGCAGCTTAGAGGCAGGGTCTAATGAGCAGTTCTTC
D: NA
V: TRBV7-7
J: TRBJ2-1
size: NA

CDR3: CASSLMTPSQETQYF
DNA: TGTGCCAGCAGCTTGATGACACCTAGCCAAGAGACCCAGTACTTC
D: NA
V: TRBV5-4
J: TRBJ2-5
size: once

CDR3: CATSRARRGDYEQYF
DNA: TGTGCCACCAGCAGAGCTAGAAGGGGGGACTACGAGCAGTACTTC
D: NA
V: TRBV15
J: TRBJ2-7
size: NA

CDR3: CASWQGTNSPLHF
DNA: TGTGCCAGTTGGCAGGGGACAAATTCACCCCTCCACTTT
D: NA
V: TRBV6-1
J: TRBJ1-6
size: once

CDR3: CSATLETQYF
DNA: TGCAGTGCTACCCTAGAGACCCAGTACTTC
D: NA
V: TRBV20-1
J: TRBJ2-5
size: NA

CDR3: CASSFATSSLSTDTQYF
DNA: TGTGCCAGCAGCTTCGCGACTAGCTCCTTGAGCACAGATACGCAGTATTTT
D: TRBD2
V: TRBV5-4
J: TRBJ2-3
size: NA

CDR3: CAWSAFPGGNQPQHF
DNA: TGTGCCTGGAGTGCCTTTCCCGGGGGCAATCAGCCCCAGCATTTT
D: NA
V: TRBV30
J: TRBJ1-5
size: NA

CDR3: CSVDRDQGTEAFF
DNA: TGCAGCGTTGACAGGGACCAGGGCACTGAAGCTTTCTTT
D: NA
V: TRBV29-1
J: TRBJ1-1
size: few

CDR3: CASSLYQRAYEQYF
DNA: TGTGCCAGCAGTTTATATCAACGGGCCTACGAGCAGTACTTC
D: NA
V: TRBV28
J: TRBJ2-7
size: NA

CDR3: CASTAEGLSYNEQFF
DNA: TGTGCCAGCACGGCGGAGGGGCTCTCCTACAATGAGCAGTTCTTC
D: NA
V: TRBV6-5
J: TRBJ2-1
size: NA